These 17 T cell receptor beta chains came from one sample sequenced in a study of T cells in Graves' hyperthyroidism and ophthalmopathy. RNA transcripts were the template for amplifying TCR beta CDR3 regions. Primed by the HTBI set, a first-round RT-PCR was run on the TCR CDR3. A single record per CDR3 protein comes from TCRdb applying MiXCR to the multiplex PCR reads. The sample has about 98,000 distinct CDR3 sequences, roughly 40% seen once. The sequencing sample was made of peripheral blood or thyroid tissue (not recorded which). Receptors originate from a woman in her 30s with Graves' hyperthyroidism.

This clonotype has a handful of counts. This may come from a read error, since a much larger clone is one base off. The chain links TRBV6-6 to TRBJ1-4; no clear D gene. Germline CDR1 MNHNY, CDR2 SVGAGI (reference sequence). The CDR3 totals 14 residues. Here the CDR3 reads CASSYSATNEKPFF. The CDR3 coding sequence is TGTGCCAGCAGTTATAGCGCAACTAATGAAAAACCGTTTTTT.

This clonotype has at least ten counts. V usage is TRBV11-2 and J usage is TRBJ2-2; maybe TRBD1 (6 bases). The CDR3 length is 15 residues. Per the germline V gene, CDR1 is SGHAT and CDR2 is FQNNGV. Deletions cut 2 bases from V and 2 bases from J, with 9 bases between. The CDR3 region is CASSLRGTNTGELFF. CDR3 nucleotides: TGTGCCAGCAGCTTAAGGGGGACCAACACCGGGGAGCTGTTTTTT.

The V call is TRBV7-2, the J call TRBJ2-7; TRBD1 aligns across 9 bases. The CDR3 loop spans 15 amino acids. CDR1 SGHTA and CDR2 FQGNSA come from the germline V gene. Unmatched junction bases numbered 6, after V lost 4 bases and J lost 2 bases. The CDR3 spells CASSSYRGRTYEQYF. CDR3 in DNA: TGTGCCAGCAGCTCTTACAGGGGGCGAACCTACGAGCAGTACTTC.

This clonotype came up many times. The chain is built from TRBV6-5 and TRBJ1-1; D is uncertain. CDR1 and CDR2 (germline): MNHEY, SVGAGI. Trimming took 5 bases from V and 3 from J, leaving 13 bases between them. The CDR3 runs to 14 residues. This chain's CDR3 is CASSPRRVDTEAFF. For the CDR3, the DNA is TGTGCCAGCAGTCCCAGGAGGGTAGACACTGAAGCTTTCTTT.

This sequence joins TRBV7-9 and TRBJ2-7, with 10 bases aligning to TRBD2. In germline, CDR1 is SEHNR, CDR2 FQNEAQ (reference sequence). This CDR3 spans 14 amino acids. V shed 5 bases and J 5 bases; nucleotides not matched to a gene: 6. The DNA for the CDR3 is TGTGCCAGCAGCAGAACTAGCGGGACCAACGAGCAGTACTTC. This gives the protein CASSRTSGTNEQYF.

CDR3 in amino acids: CSARKGGAWSYEQYF. CDR3 in DNA: TGCAGTGCTAGAAAGGGGGGGGCGTGGTCCTACGAGCAGTACTTC. This chain joins TRBV20-1 and TRBJ2-7, with D possibly being TRBD2 (7 bases). Trimming removed 2 bases from V and 1 base from J, with 15 bases in between. The CDR3 has 15 amino acids. Germline CDR1 is DFQATT and CDR2 is SNEGSKA (reference sequence).

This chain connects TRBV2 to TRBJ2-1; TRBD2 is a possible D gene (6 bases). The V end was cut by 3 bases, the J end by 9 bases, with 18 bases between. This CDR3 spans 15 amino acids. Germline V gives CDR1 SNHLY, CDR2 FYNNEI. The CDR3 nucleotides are TGTGCCAGCAGTGAGAATCTAGGAGGGTCGGCTGAGCAGTTCTTC. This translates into CASSENLGGSAEQFF. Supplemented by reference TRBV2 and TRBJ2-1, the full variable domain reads EPEVTQTPSHQVTQMGQEVILRCVPISNHLYFYWYRQILGQKVEFLVSFYNNEISEKSEIFDDQFSVERPDGSNFTLKIRSTKLEDSAMYFCASSENLGGSAEQFFGPGTRLTVL.

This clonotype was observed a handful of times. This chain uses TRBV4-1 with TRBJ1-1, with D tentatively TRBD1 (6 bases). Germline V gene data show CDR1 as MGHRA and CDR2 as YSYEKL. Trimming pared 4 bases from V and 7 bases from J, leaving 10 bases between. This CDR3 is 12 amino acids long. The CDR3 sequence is CASSRTAREAFF. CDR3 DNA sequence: TGCGCCAGCAGCCGGACAGCCCGTGAAGCTTTCTTT.

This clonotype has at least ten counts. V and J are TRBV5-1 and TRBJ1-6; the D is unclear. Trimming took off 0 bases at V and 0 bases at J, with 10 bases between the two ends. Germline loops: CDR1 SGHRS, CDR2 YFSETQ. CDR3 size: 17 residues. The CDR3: CASSLGLVSSYNSPLHF. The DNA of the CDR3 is TGCGCCAGCAGCTTGGGTCTGGTCAGCTCCTATAATTCACCCCTCCACTTT.

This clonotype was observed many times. The CDR3 sequence: CSARISAGSYEQYF. CDR3 in DNA: TGCAGTGCTAGAATCTCAGCGGGATCCTACGAGCAGTACTTC. The chain links TRBV20-1 to TRBJ2-7; TRBD2 aligns across 7 bases. V lost 2 bases to trimming and J lost 1 base; unmatched junction nucleotides: 5. Germline CDR1 reads DFQATT; CDR2 reads SNEGSKA (reference sequence). CDR3 length: 14 residues.

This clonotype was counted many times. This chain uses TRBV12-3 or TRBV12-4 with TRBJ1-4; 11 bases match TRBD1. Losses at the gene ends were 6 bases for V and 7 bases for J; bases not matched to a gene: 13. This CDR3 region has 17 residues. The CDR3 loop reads CASSNLGPGQGGEKLFF. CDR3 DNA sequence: TGTGCCAGCAGCAACCTTGGACCGGGACAGGGGGGTGAAAAACTGTTTTTT.

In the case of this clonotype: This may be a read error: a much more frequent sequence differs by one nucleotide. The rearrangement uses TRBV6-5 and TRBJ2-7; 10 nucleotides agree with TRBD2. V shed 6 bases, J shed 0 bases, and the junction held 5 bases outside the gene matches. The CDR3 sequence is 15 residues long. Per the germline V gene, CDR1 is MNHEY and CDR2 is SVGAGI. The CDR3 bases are TGTGCCAGCAGCGTAGCGGGAGGTGCCTCCTACGAGCAGTACTTC. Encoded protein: CASSVAGGASYEQYF.

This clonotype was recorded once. CDR3 nucleotide sequence: TGTGCCAGCGCTGGGGGGCGAGAGACCCAGTACTTC. It is translated as CASAGGRETQYF. The V gene is TRBV5-5, the J gene TRBJ2-5; perhaps D is TRBD1 or TRBD2 (6 bases each). The CDR3 is 12 residues long. CDR1 and CDR2 from the germline V gene are SGHKS and YYEKEE (reference sequence). Deletions cut 7 bases from V and 4 bases from J, with 11 bases between.

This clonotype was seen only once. CDR3 region: CAISGRPGQTYEQYF. For the CDR3, the DNA is TGTGCCATCAGTGGCAGACCGGGACAGACCTACGAGCAGTACTTC. The chain combines TRBV10-3 with TRBJ2-7; 7 positions agree with TRBD1. The V segment lost 4 bases and the J segment 2 bases; nucleotides outside the gene matches: 8. CDR1 and CDR2 (germline): ENHRY, SYGVKD. CDR3 size: 15 residues.

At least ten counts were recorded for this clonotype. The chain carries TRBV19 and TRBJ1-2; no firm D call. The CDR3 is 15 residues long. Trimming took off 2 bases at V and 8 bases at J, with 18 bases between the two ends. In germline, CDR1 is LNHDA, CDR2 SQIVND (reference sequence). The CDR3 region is CASSIIKSDPEGYTF. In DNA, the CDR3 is TGTGCCAGTAGTATAATCAAGTCTGACCCCGAGGGCTACACCTTC.

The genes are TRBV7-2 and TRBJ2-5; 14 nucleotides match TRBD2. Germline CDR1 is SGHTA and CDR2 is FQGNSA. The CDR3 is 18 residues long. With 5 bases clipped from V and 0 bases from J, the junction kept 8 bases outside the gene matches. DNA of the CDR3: TGTGCCAGCAGCCACGGACTAGCGGGAGGTTCACACCAAGAGACCCAGTACTTC. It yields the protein CASSHGLAGGSHQETQYF.

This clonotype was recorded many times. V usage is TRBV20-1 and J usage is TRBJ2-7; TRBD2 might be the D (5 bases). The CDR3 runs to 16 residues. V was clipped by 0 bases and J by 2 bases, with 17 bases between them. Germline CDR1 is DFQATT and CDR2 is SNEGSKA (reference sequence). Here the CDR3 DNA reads TGCAGTGCTAGAGATCGGGTCCTAGCCCTGGCCTACGAGCAGTACTTC. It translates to CSARDRVLALAYEQYF.